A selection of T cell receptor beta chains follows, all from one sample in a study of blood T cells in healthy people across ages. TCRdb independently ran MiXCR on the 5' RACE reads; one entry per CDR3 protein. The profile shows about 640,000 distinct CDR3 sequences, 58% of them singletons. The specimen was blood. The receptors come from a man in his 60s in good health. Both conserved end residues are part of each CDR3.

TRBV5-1	CASSLRPGDTGELFF
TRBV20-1	CSAALLAGGDNEQFF
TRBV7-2	CASTLGRRYGYTF
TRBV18	CASSPGIYNEQFF
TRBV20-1	CSAIYQGYEQYF
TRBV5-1	CASSTGTGAYEQYF
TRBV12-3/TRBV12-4	CASSSPGTGIQETQYF
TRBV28	CASSPGQATYEQYF
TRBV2	CASSVGGRYEQYF
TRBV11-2	CASSAELPYEQFF
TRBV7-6	CASSFYRGSNEQFF
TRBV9	CASSVGLAGGAQYF
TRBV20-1	CSALLGRSNTGELFF
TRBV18	CASSFRDGPYEQYF
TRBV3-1	CASSSGREGRIEQYF
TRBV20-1	CSARDWGDVGFYEQYF
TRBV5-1	CASSNGQVASNEQFF
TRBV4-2	CASSQVWTGRVTEAFF
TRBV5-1	CASSRTQGQVTQYF
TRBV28	CASRQGWGSPLHF
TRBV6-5	CASTRTGANTEAFF
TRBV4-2	CASSPEGDQETQFF
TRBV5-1	CASSSPGRAGGGYTF
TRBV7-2	CASSLEVGGSYNEQFF
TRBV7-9	CASSLGDVADTQYF
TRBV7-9	CASSPVSYTDTQYF
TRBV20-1	CSARPGLAGIQETQYF
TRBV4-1	CASSPRGWGYNEQFF
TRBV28	CASRRTRDLETQYF
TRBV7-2	CASSSVWGGDTQYF
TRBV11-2	CASSPMGQGVNYGYTF
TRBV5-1	CASSLWHEQFF
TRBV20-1	CSAKISGQGLDQPQHF
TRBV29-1	CSVPRGAGSYEQYF
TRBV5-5	CATYGGGRNTGELFF
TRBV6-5	CASSQRVATDTQYF
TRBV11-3	CAGSLVDNEQFF
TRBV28	CASSPTLGQGNNEQFF
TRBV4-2	CASSQPGGVQETQYF
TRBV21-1	CASSKIRGRPFLYEQYF
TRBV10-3	CAISRTKGAEKLFF
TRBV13	CASSSDRGPEKLFF
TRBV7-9	CAGSPGSRLEQYF
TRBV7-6	CAGSLDRLWDEQFF
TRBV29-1	CSVEGNRKNSNQPQHF
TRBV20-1	CSAPVSGLGEAFF
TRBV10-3	CAIRPQSTDTQYF
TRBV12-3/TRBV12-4	CASSLITQPDTQYF
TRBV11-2	CASSLDRGTREQFF
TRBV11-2	CASSSGLRGGAGEQFF